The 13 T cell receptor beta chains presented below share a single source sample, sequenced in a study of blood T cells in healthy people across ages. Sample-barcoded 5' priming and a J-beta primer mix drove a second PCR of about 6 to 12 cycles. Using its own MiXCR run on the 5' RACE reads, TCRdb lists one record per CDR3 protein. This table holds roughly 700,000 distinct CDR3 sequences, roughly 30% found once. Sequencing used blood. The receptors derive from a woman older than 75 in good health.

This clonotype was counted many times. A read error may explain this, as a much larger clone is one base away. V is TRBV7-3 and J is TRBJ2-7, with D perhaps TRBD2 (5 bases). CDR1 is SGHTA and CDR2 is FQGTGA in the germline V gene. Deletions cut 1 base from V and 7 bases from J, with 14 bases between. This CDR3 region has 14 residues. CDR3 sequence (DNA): TGTGCCAGCAGCTTAAGCGGACTCTACAATGAGCAGTACTTC. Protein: CASSLSGLYNEQYF.

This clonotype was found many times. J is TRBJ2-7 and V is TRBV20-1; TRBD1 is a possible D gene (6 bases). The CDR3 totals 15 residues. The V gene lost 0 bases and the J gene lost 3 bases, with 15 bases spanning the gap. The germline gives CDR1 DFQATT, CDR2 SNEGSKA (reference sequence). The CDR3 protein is CSARDRKGVNYEQYF. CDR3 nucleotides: TGCAGTGCTAGAGATAGGAAGGGGGTTAACTACGAGCAGTACTTC.

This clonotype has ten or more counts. The CDR3 is CASSLAGGPSHEQFF. As DNA, the CDR3 is TGTGCCAGCAGCTTAGCGGGGGGGCCAAGCCATGAGCAGTTCTTC. The V gene is TRBV7-2, the J gene TRBJ2-1; maybe TRBD2 (7 bases). Between the trimmed V and J ends, which lost 0 bases and 8 bases, there was a span of 14 bases. The CDR3 totals 15 residues. Germline CDR1 and CDR2: SGHTA and FQGNSA.

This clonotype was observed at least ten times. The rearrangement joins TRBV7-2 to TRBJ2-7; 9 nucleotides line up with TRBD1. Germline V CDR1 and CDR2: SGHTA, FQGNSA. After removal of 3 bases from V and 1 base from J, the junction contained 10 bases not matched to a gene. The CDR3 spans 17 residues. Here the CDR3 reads CASSFLQYRGLSYEQYF. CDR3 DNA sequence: TGTGCCAGCAGCTTCCTCCAGTACAGGGGGCTTTCCTACGAGCAGTACTTC.

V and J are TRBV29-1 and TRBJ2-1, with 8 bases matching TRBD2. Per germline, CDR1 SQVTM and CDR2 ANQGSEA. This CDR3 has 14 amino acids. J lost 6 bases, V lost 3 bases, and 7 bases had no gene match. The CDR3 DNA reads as TGCAGCGTTGACTGGCGGGAGGTAGGCAATGAGCAGTTCTTC. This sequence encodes CSVDWREVGNEQFF.

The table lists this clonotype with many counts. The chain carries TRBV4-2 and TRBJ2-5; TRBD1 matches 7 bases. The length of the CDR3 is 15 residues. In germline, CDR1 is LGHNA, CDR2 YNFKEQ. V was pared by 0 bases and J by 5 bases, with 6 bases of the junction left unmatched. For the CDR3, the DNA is TGTGCCAGCAGCCAAGAAGAAGGGGGCGTGGAGACCCAGTACTTC. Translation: CASSQEEGGVETQYF.

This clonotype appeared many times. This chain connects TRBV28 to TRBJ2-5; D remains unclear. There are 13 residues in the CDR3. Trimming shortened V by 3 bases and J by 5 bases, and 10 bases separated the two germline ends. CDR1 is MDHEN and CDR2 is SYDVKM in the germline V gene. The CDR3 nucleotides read TGTGCCAGCAGTTTCCGGGCCAGCGAGACCCAGTACTTC. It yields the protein CASSFRASETQYF.

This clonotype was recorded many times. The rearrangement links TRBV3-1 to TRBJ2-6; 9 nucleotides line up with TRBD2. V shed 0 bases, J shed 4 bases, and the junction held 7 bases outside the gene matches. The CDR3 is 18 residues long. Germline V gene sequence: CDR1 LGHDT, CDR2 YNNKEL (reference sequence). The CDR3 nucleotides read TGTGCCAGCAGCCAAGATAGGCGGGGGGGCCTGGGGGCCAACGTCCTGACTTTC. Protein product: CASSQDRRGGLGANVLTF.

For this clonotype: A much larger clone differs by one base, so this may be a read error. CDR3 nucleotide sequence: TGCAGTGCTGGACCGGTGAGCTCCTACAATGAGCAGTACTTC. It translates to CSAGPVSSYNEQYF. V is TRBV20-1 and J is TRBJ2-1; D gene ambiguous. Near its end, the DNA agrees better with TRBJ2-7, so the J call may be wrong. From germline, CDR1 is DFQATT and CDR2 SNEGSKA (reference sequence). The CDR3 has 14 residues.

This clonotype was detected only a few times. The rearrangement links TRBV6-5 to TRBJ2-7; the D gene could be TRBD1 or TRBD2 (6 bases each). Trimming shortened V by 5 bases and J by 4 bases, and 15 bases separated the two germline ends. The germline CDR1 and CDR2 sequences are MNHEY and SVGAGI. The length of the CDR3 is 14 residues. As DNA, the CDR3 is TGTGCCAGCAGTCCCCCCGGGGGCTCGTACGAGCAGTACTTC. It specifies CASSPPGGSYEQYF.

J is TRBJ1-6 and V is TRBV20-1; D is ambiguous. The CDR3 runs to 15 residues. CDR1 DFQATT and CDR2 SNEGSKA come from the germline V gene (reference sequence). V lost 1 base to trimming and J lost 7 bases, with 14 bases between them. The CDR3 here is CSARVRADWNSPLHF. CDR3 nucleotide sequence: TGCAGTGCTAGAGTGAGAGCAGACTGGAATTCACCCCTCCACTTT.

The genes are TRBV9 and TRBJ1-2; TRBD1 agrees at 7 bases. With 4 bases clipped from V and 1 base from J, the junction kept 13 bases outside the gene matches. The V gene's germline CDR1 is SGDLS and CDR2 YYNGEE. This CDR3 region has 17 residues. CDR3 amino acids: CASSIRPGTAINYGYTF. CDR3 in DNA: TGTGCCAGCAGCATTAGGCCAGGGACAGCGATTAACTATGGCTACACCTTC.

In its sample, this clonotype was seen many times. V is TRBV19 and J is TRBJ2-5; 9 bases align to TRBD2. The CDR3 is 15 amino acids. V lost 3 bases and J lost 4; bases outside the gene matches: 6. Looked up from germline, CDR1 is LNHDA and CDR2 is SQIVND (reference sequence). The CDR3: CASSIGGGARETQYF. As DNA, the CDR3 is TGTGCCAGTAGTATTGGCGGGGGGGCGCGAGAGACCCAGTACTTC.